These 18 T cell receptor beta chains came from one sample sequenced in a study of CD8 T cells in Susac syndrome. RNA totalling roughly 0.45 to 1 ug underwent reverse transcription with random hexamers. TCRdb recomputed calls from the immunoSEQ multiplex PCR reads with MiXCR, one row per CDR3 protein. The table shows approximately 150,000 distinct CDR3 sequences, with approximately 94% occurring only once. The sample taken for sequencing was CD4+ T cells from PBMCs. Receptors were obtained from a human donor with Susac syndrome.

This rearrangement joins TRBV20-1 to TRBJ2-7; D is possibly TRBD1 or TRBD2 (5 bases each). Germline CDR1 and CDR2: DFQATT and SNEGSKA (reference sequence). V lost 1 base to trimming and J lost 1 base, with 14 bases between them. The CDR3 runs to 15 residues. CDR3 sequence: CSARAPRDPSYEQYF. The CDR3 nucleotides are TGCAGTGCTAGAGCCCCACGGGACCCATCCTACGAGCAGTACTTC.

The chain carries TRBV20-1 and TRBJ1-5; D remains ambiguous. The CDR3 has 13 amino acids. Germline CDR1 is DFQATT and CDR2 is SNEGSKA (reference sequence). V lost 5 bases, J lost 6 bases, and 14 bases lay in between. As DNA, the CDR3 is TGCAGTGCTTCCGCCGGAGTCACTCAGCCCCAGCATTTT. Its translation is CSASAGVTQPQHF.

The chain employs TRBV5-1 and TRBJ1-2, with 8 bases fitting TRBD1. This CDR3 is 13 amino acids long. Germline V CDR1 and CDR2: SGHRS, YFSETQ. Losses at the gene ends were 4 bases for V and 6 bases for J; bases not matched to a gene: 5. The CDR3 region has the DNA TGCGCCAGCAGCACGCAGACAGGGGATGGCTACACCTTC. Translation: CASSTQTGDGYTF.

J is TRBJ2-7 and V is TRBV20-1; 7 nucleotides match TRBD2. The germline V gene has CDR1 DFQATT and CDR2 SNEGSKA (reference sequence). The length of the CDR3 is 17 residues. J lost 1 base, V lost 0 bases, and 12 bases had no gene match. The CDR3 protein is CSARDLGDYGSSYEQYF. The CDR3 nucleotides read TGCAGTGCTAGAGATCTCGGGGACTATGGTAGTTCCTACGAGCAGTACTTC.

This clonotype was recorded once. This chain connects TRBV29-1 to TRBJ1-1, with TRBD1 matching over 8 bases. With V trimmed by 1 base and J by 6 bases, 7 bases remained unmatched. The CDR3 spans 14 residues. Looked up from germline, CDR1 is SQVTM and CDR2 is ANQGSEA. This CDR3 is CSVEVSQGAAEAFF. The CDR3 region has the DNA TGCAGCGTTGAAGTTAGTCAGGGGGCTGCTGAAGCTTTCTTT. The variable domain in full, with the rest retrieved from reference TRBV29-1 and TRBJ1-1, is SAVISQKPSRDICQRGTSLTIQCQVDSQVTMMFWYRQQPGQSLTLIATANQGSEATYESGFVIDKFPISRPNLTFSTLTVSNMSPEDSSIYLCSVEVSQGAAEAFFGQGTRLTVV.

V is TRBV5-1 and J is TRBJ1-2; weak D call: TRBD1 (6 bases). V was clipped by 4 bases and J by 6 bases, with 22 bases between them. Germline values: CDR1 SGHRS, CDR2 YFSETQ. CDR3 length: 16 residues. The CDR3 reads CASSGQVMGANDGYTF. In nucleotides, the CDR3 is TGCGCCAGCAGCGGCCAAGTTATGGGGGCGAATGATGGCTACACCTTC.

CDR3: CASSWGREVGNQPQHF. CDR3 in DNA: TGTGCCAGCTCCTGGGGCCGGGAGGTAGGTAATCAGCCCCAGCATTTT. The chain recombines TRBV2 with TRBJ1-5; D might be TRBD1 (5 bases). Germline CDR1 and CDR2: SNHLY and FYNNEI. Deletions cut 8 bases from V and 4 bases from J, with 21 bases between. CDR3 length equals 16 residues.

The V call is TRBV20-1, the J call TRBJ2-1; a weak D match, TRBD1 (6 bases). The germline CDR1 and CDR2 sequences are DFQATT and SNEGSKA (reference sequence). This CDR3 has 13 residues. The germline V and J ends were trimmed by 1 base and 4 bases, with 8 bases remaining between them. For the CDR3, the DNA is TGCAGTGCTAGAGCGGGACATTACAATGAGCAGTTCTTC. This encodes CSARAGHYNEQFF.

V gene TRBV20-1 combines with J gene TRBJ1-5; D ambiguous. Looked up from germline, CDR1 is DFQATT and CDR2 is SNEGSKA (reference sequence). Trimming took off 6 bases at V and 6 bases at J, with 9 bases between the two ends. This CDR3 has 11 amino acids. CDR3 in DNA: TGCAGTGCGATTGGAGGTCAGCCCCAGCATTTT. The encoded protein is CSAIGGQPQHF.

This clonotype was seen only once. The genes are TRBV29-1 and TRBJ1-6, with TRBD1 matching 10 bases. This CDR3 comprises 14 residues. V lost 7 bases, J lost 8 bases, and 8 bases stayed unmatched. Germline V lookup: CDR1 SQVTM, CDR2 ANQGSEA. CDR3 coding DNA: TGCAGCGCTCGGGACAGGGGTTGGGATTCACCCCTCCACTTT. Translating gives CSARDRGWDSPLHF.

J is TRBJ2-3 and V is TRBV2, with 7 bases identical to TRBD2. The CDR3 is 16 amino acids. V lost 7 bases to trimming and J lost 5 bases; unmatched junction nucleotides: 15. Germline V gene data show CDR1 as SNHLY and CDR2 as FYNNEI. The CDR3 bases are TGTGCCAGCACCTTGGTTGGCGGGGGAGTAGTAGATACGCAGTATTTT. It codes for CASTLVGGGVVDTQYF.

This clonotype was counted once. The V call is TRBV2, the J call TRBJ2-4, with TRBD2 as a possible D gene (5 bases). V lost 3 bases, J lost 0 bases, and 15 bases lay in between. The CDR3 contains 17 residues. Germline V gives CDR1 SNHLY, CDR2 FYNNEI. CDR3 sequence: CASSDSRGGLAKNIQYF. In DNA, the CDR3 is TGTGCCAGCAGTGACTCCCGTGGAGGACTAGCCAAAAACATTCAGTACTTC.

Written as DNA, the CDR3 is TGTGCCAGCAGCTCCCGCGCGTCTGGAAACACCATATATTTT. It yields the protein CASSSRASGNTIYF. The rearrangement links TRBV12-3 or TRBV12-4 to TRBJ1-3; no clear D gene. V was trimmed by 6 bases and J by 1 base, leaving 10 bases between them. The CDR3 length is 14 residues.

The V call is TRBV2, the J call TRBJ2-5, with D possibly matching TRBD2 (6 bases). The CDR3 sequence is 13 residues long. V was shortened by 6 bases and J by 0 bases, with 8 bases between the two germline ends. Per the germline V gene, CDR1 is SNHLY and CDR2 is FYNNEI. In nucleotides, the CDR3 is TGTGCCAGCAGACGGGACTACCAAGAGACCCAGTACTTC. Residues: CASRRDYQETQYF.

V gene TRBV28 combines with J gene TRBJ2-7; D is perhaps TRBD2 (5 bases). CDR1 is MDHEN, CDR2 SYDVKM, per germline. The CDR3 length is 14 residues. Between the trimmed V and J ends, which lost 7 bases and 2 bases, there was a span of 15 bases. CDR3 sequence (DNA): TGTGCCAGCACCAAGAAGGGAGTTCCCTACGAGCAGTACTTC. As protein: CASTKKGVPYEQYF.

The chain joins TRBV12-3 or TRBV12-4 to TRBJ2-3, with TRBD1 as a possible D gene (6 bases). Deletions cut 6 bases from V and 2 bases from J, with 15 bases between. This CDR3 contains 15 residues. Here the CDR3 reads CASSPGTGFTDTQYF. The CDR3 region has the DNA TGTGCCAGCAGCCCCGGTACAGGGTTCACAGATACGCAGTATTTT.

The V call is TRBV3-1, the J call TRBJ1-2; D unclear. V was trimmed by 7 bases and J by 3 bases, leaving 21 bases between them. Germline loops: CDR1 LGHDT, CDR2 YNNKEL (reference sequence). The CDR3 extends over 16 amino acids. CDR3 nucleotide sequence: TGTGCCAGCACCCATACCCTGCCGCCGCTTTACTATGGCTACACCTTC. This codes for CASTHTLPPLYYGYTF.

The chain recombines TRBV29-1 with TRBJ1-2, with D possibly being TRBD1 (6 bases). Germline-derived CDR1 and CDR2 are SQVTM and ANQGSEA. V was clipped by 6 bases and J by 6 bases, with 17 bases between them. The CDR3 consists of 13 residues. The CDR3: CSVERGAIDGYTF. In nucleotides, the CDR3 is TGCAGCGTCGAAAGGGGGGCTATAGATGGCTACACCTTC.